The clone carrying this TCR beta chain was recorded at least ten times. What it binds is not known. This CDR3 spans 13 amino acids. V was clipped by 3 bases and J by 4 bases, with 10 bases between them. CDR1 GTSNPN and CDR2 SVGIG come from the germline V gene (reference sequence). This sample is drawn from a study of molecular identifiers for immune sequencing clone quantification. Study-level findings and limits: Barcode collisions between identical TCR molecules could shrink estimates of highly expanded clone sizes.

Previously published methods and listed TCR primers were used for the bulk TCR libraries. TCRdb recomputed calls from the PCR reads with MiXCR, one row per CDR3 protein. The sample has some 580,000 distinct CDR3 sequences, roughly 25% seen once. V gene TRBV30 combines with J gene TRBJ1-3, with D tentatively TRBD1 (5 bases). The clonotype was recovered from a human donor in good health. Some libraries in this study had Jurkat cell RNA spiked in. The source material was naive CD8+ T cells from blood, with Jurkat cell RNA spiked in. Subset noted: FACS-sorted CD8+CD4-CCR7+CD45RA+ naive T cells. The CDR3 sequence: CAWSDSPGNTIYF. The CDR3 DNA reads as TGTGCCTGGAGCGACAGCCCGGGAAACACCATATATTTT.